This TCR beta chain was documented in a study of cytomegalovirus exposure and HLA in healthy donors. This clone was picked up one time. A multiplex PCR was run with 60 Vbeta primers and 13 Jbeta primers. Some clones are missing from TCRdb's copy, which holds only in-frame ones; the method was immunoSEQ multiplex PCR. Seen here are 120,000 to 150,000 clones, 60% to 80% observed once, and the top ten hold about 5.3%. The sample consisted of PBMCs. This TCR was sampled from a woman aged 50 to 60 in good health and CMV-seronegative.

The CDR3 is CASSLLGTTRGNTIYF. In DNA form, the CDR3 reads TGTGCCAGCAGCTTGTTAGGTACAACTAGAGGAAACACCATATATTTT. The chain links TRBV5-6 to TRBJ1-3; D gene unclear. The germline CDR1 and CDR2 sequences are SGHDT and YYEEEE. This CDR3 is built from 16 residues. Between the trimmed V and J ends, which lost 1 base and 4 bases, there was a span of 15 bases.